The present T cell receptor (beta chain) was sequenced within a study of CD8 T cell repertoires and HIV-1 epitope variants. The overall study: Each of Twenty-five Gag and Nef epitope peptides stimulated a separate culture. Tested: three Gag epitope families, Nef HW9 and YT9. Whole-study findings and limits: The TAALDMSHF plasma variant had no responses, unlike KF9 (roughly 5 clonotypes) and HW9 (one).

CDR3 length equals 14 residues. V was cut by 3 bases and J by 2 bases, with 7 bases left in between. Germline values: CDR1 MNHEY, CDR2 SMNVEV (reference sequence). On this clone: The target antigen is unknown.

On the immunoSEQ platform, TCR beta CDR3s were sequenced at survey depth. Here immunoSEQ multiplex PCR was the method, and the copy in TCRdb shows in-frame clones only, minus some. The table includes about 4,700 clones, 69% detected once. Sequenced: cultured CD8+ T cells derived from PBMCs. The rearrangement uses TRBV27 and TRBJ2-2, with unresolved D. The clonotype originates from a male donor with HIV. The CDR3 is CASSFVENTGELFF. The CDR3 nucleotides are TGTGCCAGCAGTTTTGTAGAAAACACCGGGGAGCTGTTTTTT.